The entry below gives a single T cell receptor beta chain sequence along with its context. No antigen is known for it. Assay: immunoSEQ multiplex PCR; the TCRdb copy retains only in-frame clones and omits some. In the table there are 45,000 to 55,000 clones, about 86% of which are singletons. Blood samples were obtained at baseline, cycle 4 day 1, and cycle 7 day 1. The ends lost 5 bases at V and 2 bases at J; junction bases unmatched: 10. The CDR3 covers 16 residues. CDR1 is SEHNR, CDR2 FQNEAQ, per germline (reference sequence). The data originate from a study of OX40 agonist ivuxolimab in advanced cancers. For the study at large: A male proportion of 82.7% was recorded, with mean age roughly 60 years and range roughly 23 to 85. Having had anti-PD-1, anti-PD-L1 or anti-CTLA-4 therapy before was allowed, and roughly 38% had some. Study findings and constraints: Individuals who were partial responders at 0.1-3.0 mg/kg had clonal expansion that ranked among the lowest.

The sequence was obtained from an adult with an advanced solid tumor such as melanoma, head and neck, liver or kidney cancer. The gene calls are TRBV7-9 and TRBJ2-3; TRBD2 matches 7 bases. Sequencing was performed on CD4+ or CD8+ T cells sorted from blood, taken in a trial of the OX40 agonist ivuxolimab. CDR3 DNA sequence: TGTGCCAGCAGCCGTGGGGCGGGAGTGTTCACAGATACGCAGTATTTT. This gives the protein CASSRGAGVFTDTQYF.